The 26 T cell receptor beta chains below were found in one sample sequenced in a study of blood T cell repertoires in COVID-19. Measured with immunoSEQ multiplex PCR; TCRdb has only the in-frame clones, and not every one. Of around 150,000 clones in the sample, about 88% were seen once. The sample consisted of peripheral blood. The receptors here all came from a man between 18 and 29 years old with acute or convalescent COVID-19.

The chain carries TRBV7-9 and TRBJ1-2, with 9 bases fitting TRBD1. The V gene end was trimmed by 5 bases and the J gene end by 6 bases; junction bases not matched to a gene: 10. Looked up from germline, CDR1 is SEHNR and CDR2 is FQNEAQ (reference sequence). The CDR3 length is 15 residues. CDR3 nucleotides: TGTGCCAGCAGCGGAGGGACAGGGTATTCGGATGGCTACACCTTC. It is translated as CASSGGTGYSDGYTF.

This clone was seen a few times. V and J are TRBV11-2 and TRBJ1-6; the D gene is possibly TRBD1 (5 bases). The CDR3 is 16 amino acids. Germline-derived CDR1 and CDR2 are SGHAT and FQNNGV. V lost 1 base, J lost 7 bases, and 14 bases lay in between. CDR3 nucleotides: TGTGCCAGCAGCTTAGGGTCCAGGGTGGAGAATTCACCCCTCCACTTT. Translated: CASSLGSRVENSPLHF.

The rearrangement uses TRBV30 and TRBJ1-4, with 9 bases matching TRBD1. J lost 10 bases, V lost 1 base, and 7 bases had no gene match. Germline V gene lookup returns CDR1 GTSNPN and CDR2 SVGIG (reference sequence). The CDR3 is 14 amino acids. CDR3 DNA sequence: TGTGCCTGGAGTGAGGGACAGGGATGGGGAAAACTGTTTTTT. It translates to CAWSEGQGWGKLFF.

V is TRBV2 and J is TRBJ2-7; 9 bases align to TRBD1. The CDR3 has 12 amino acids. V shed 7 bases, J shed 6 bases, and the junction held 4 bases outside the gene matches. Looked up from germline, CDR1 is SNHLY and CDR2 is FYNNEI. The CDR3 bases are TGTGCCAGCACCGGGACAGGGACCGAGCAGTACTTC. It encodes CASTGTGTEQYF.

This chain uses TRBV6-5 with TRBJ1-1, with a possible D match to TRBD1 (5 bases). V lost 1 base and J lost 5, with 14 bases in between. The germline CDR1 and CDR2 sequences are MNHEY and SVGAGI. CDR3 length: 15 amino acids. CDR3 sequence: CASSYWGIGGTEAFF. CDR3 DNA: TGTGCCAGCAGTTACTGGGGGATTGGGGGGACTGAAGCTTTCTTT.

This chain joins TRBV2 and TRBJ1-4; perhaps TRBD1 as D (5 bases). V dropped 5 bases and J dropped 4 bases, with 14 bases sitting between them. The CDR3 length is 15 residues. Germline V gene sequence: CDR1 SNHLY, CDR2 FYNNEI. The CDR3 sequence is CASSRAQGLNEKLFF. As DNA, the CDR3 is TGTGCCAGCAGTCGAGCTCAGGGACTTAATGAAAAACTGTTTTTT.

The chain combines TRBV11-3 with TRBJ2-2; the match to TRBD1 covers 10 bases. V gave up 2 bases and J gave up 4 bases; unmatched junction bases: 4. The CDR3 runs to 16 residues. Germline-derived CDR1 and CDR2 are SGHNT and YENEEA. Here the CDR3 reads CASSLRTGGSTGELFF. CDR3 bases: TGTGCCAGCAGCTTACGGACAGGGGGTAGCACCGGGGAGCTGTTTTTT.

This chain connects TRBV7-2 to TRBJ2-7; 8 positions agree with TRBD2. J lost 4 bases, V lost 5 bases, and 4 bases had no gene match. Germline V gene lookup returns CDR1 SGHTA and CDR2 FQGNSA. CDR3 length equals 13 residues. The CDR3 protein is CASSERGSYEQYF. The CDR3 nucleotides read TGTGCCAGCAGCGAGCGGGGGAGTTACGAGCAGTACTTC.

Concerning this clone: This sample also contains other DNA sequences that code for the same CDR3. This chain joins TRBV2 and TRBJ1-2; D is ambiguous. There are 13 residues in the CDR3. V gave up 3 bases and J gave up 0 bases, with 5 bases separating them. In germline, CDR1 is SNHLY, CDR2 FYNNEI. CDR3 nucleotides: TGTGCCAGCAGTGAGGGCTCTAACTATGGCTACACCTTC. Its protein is CASSEGSNYGYTF.

This sequence joins TRBV5-1 and TRBJ1-1; TRBD1 agrees at 9 bases. V was pared by 4 bases and J by 6 bases, with 7 bases of the junction left unmatched. Germline CDR1 and CDR2: SGHRS and YFSETQ. This CDR3 comprises 14 residues. CDR3 sequence reads: CASSPRTGVSEAFF. The CDR3 DNA is TGCGCCAGCAGCCCAAGGACAGGGGTCTCTGAAGCTTTCTTT. The full variable domain, completed using reference TRBV5-1 and TRBJ1-1, is KAGVTQTPRYLIKTRGQQVTLSCSPISGHRSVSWYQQTPGQGLQFLFEYFSETQRNKGNFPGRFSGRQFSNSRSEMNVSTLELGDSALYLCASSPRTGVSEAFFGQGTRLTVV.

As DNA, the CDR3 is TGCGCCAGCAGCCAAGAAGTCTCTAGCGGGGCATTTAATGAGCAGTTCTTC. Protein: CASSQEVSSGAFNEQFF. The chain links TRBV4-1 to TRBJ2-1, with 9 bases aligning to TRBD2. CDR1 and CDR2 from the germline V gene are MGHRA and YSYEKL. V trimming: 0 bases; J trimming: 7 bases; junction bases outside the gene matches: 10. This CDR3 contains 17 residues.

The chain uses TRBV4-2 and TRBJ2-7, with D maybe TRBD2 (5 bases). Looked up from germline, CDR1 is LGHNA and CDR2 is YNFKEQ. V lost 7 bases to trimming and J lost 4 bases, with 20 bases between them. The CDR3 consists of 15 residues. CDR3 DNA sequence: TGTGCCAGCACCTCTAGTGTGGGCAGAGGGTACGAGCAGTACTTC. Its protein is CASTSSVGRGYEQYF.

The rearrangement joins TRBV6-6 to TRBJ1-1, with a weak D call TRBD1 (6 bases). The V end lost 6 bases, the J end lost 1 base, and 9 bases lay between the germline ends. In germline, CDR1 is MNHNY, CDR2 SVGAGI (reference sequence). The CDR3 has 13 residues. As DNA, the CDR3 is TGTGCCAGCAGAGGACAGACGAACACTGAAGCTTTCTTT. Residues: CASRGQTNTEAFF.

The chain recombines TRBV28 with TRBJ1-1, with 9 nucleotides matching TRBD1. V was pared by 5 bases and J by 4 bases, with 14 bases of the junction left unmatched. CDR1 MDHEN and CDR2 SYDVKM come from the germline V gene. The CDR3 is 17 amino acids. The CDR3 nucleotides read TGTGCCAGCAGTCAAATCCCGGGACAGGGATCGGGCACTGAAGCTTTCTTT. Protein: CASSQIPGQGSGTEAFF.

The CDR3 sequence is CASRFGQGADGYTF. For the CDR3, the DNA is TGTGCCAGCAGATTCGGACAGGGGGCCGATGGCTACACCTTC. The chain is built from TRBV6-5 and TRBJ1-2; 11 positions match TRBD1. Trimming took 6 bases from V and 6 from J; bases not matched to a gene: 6. Germline V gene sequence: CDR1 MNHEY, CDR2 SVGAGI. The CDR3 has 14 residues.

This chain joins TRBV28 and TRBJ1-5, with D hard to call. Trimming left V 5 bases short and J 3 bases short, with 14 bases between. The germline CDR1 and CDR2 sequences are MDHEN and SYDVKM. The CDR3 length is 15 residues. This CDR3 reads CASSPLGGNNQPQHF. The CDR3 DNA sequence: TGTGCCAGCAGTCCGTTAGGCGGAAACAATCAGCCCCAGCATTTT.

V and J are TRBV7-9 and TRBJ1-1; D call uncertain. The CDR3 consists of 15 residues. V was trimmed by 0 bases and J by 3 bases, leaving 11 bases between them. Germline values: CDR1 SEHNR, CDR2 FQNEAQ (reference sequence). CDR3 region: CASSLAGRDHTEAFF. DNA of the CDR3: TGTGCCAGCAGCTTAGCCGGGAGGGATCACACTGAAGCTTTCTTT. The whole variable domain, remainder taken from reference TRBV7-9 and TRBJ1-1, is DTGVSQNPRHKITKRGQNVTFRCDPISEHNRLYWYRQTLGQGPEFLTYFQNEAQLEKSRLLSDRFSAERPKGSFSTLEIQRTEQGDSAMYLCASSLAGRDHTEAFFGQGTRLTVV.

The chain couples TRBV29-1 to TRBJ1-2; 9 nucleotides match TRBD1. CDR1 and CDR2 from the germline V gene are SQVTM and ANQGSEA. Unmatched junction bases numbered 14, after V lost 7 bases and J lost 8 bases. The CDR3 has 14 residues. This CDR3 reads CSADPGQGYEGYTF. The CDR3, as DNA: TGCAGCGCCGACCCCGGACAGGGGTATGAAGGCTACACCTTC.

The rearrangement uses TRBV6-1 and TRBJ1-4, with TRBD1 as a possible D gene (6 bases). Germline assignment: CDR1 MNHNS and CDR2 SASEGT. The CDR3 is made up of 16 amino acids. The V end lost 4 bases, the J end lost 3 bases, and 15 bases lay between the germline ends. CDR3 amino acids: CASSGETGHSNEKLFF. DNA for the CDR3: TGTGCCAGCAGTGGAGAGACAGGCCACTCTAATGAAAAACTGTTTTTT.

The chain links TRBV9 to TRBJ2-5; D might be TRBD1 (7 bases). CDR1 SGDLS and CDR2 YYNGEE come from the germline V gene. Trimming removed 6 bases from V and 2 bases from J, with 17 bases in between. This CDR3 has 15 residues. The CDR3 DNA sequence: TGTGCCAGCACAAGGGGGGTACAGGGGCAAGAGACCCAGTACTTC. It codes for CASTRGVQGQETQYF.

J is TRBJ2-5 and V is TRBV28, with 8 nucleotides matching TRBD1. In germline, CDR1 is MDHEN, CDR2 SYDVKM. The CDR3 contains 16 residues. Trimming took 6 bases from V and 2 from J; bases not matched to a gene: 11. This chain's CDR3 is CASRTRQGPRQETQYF. CDR3 DNA sequence: TGTGCCAGCAGAACCCGACAGGGGCCTCGGCAAGAGACCCAGTACTTC.

The V and J genes are TRBV7-2 and TRBJ1-1, with TRBD1 identical over 9 bases. The trim removed 4 bases at V and 5 bases at J, leaving 8 bases unmatched. CDR1 and CDR2 (germline): SGHTA, FQGNSA. The CDR3 sequence is 15 residues long. The CDR3 sequence: CASSWSPGQGTEAFF. Written as DNA, the CDR3 is TGTGCCAGCAGCTGGTCTCCGGGACAGGGAACTGAAGCTTTCTTT.

This chain uses TRBV18 with TRBJ1-2; D is ambiguous. The CDR3 is 13 amino acids. Germline assignment: CDR1 KGHSH and CDR2 LQKENI. The germline V and J ends were trimmed by 0 bases and 6 bases, with 8 bases remaining between them. The CDR3 sequence is CASSPPPGNGYTF. The CDR3 nucleotides read TGTGCCAGCTCACCACCGCCGGGGAATGGCTACACCTTC.

The CDR3 here is CASSFAQARNEQFF. DNA for the CDR3: TGTGCCAGCAGTTTCGCACAGGCCCGCAATGAGCAGTTCTTC. This chain uses TRBV27 with TRBJ2-1; maybe TRBD1 (5 bases). The CDR3 is made up of 14 amino acids. Per germline, CDR1 MNHEY and CDR2 SMNVEV (reference sequence). Trimming took off 3 bases at V and 6 bases at J, with 12 bases between the two ends.

This clone occurred a few times. This chain joins TRBV18 and TRBJ1-1, with 9 bases that match TRBD1. The length of the CDR3 is 14 residues. Germline V gene data show CDR1 as KGHSH and CDR2 as LQKENI. With 3 bases clipped from V and 7 bases from J, the junction kept 6 bases outside the gene matches. The CDR3 loop reads CASSPSTGGGEAFF. The CDR3 nucleotides are TGTGCCAGCTCACCCTCGACAGGGGGTGGTGAAGCTTTCTTT.

V is TRBV7-9 and J is TRBJ2-3, with 13 positions matching TRBD2. V gave up 5 bases and J gave up 7 bases; unmatched junction bases: 9. Germline CDR1 reads SEHNR; CDR2 reads FQNEAQ (reference sequence). The CDR3 length is 16 residues. The chain's CDR3 is CASSLTSGGARNTQYF. In DNA, the CDR3 is TGTGCCAGCAGCCTTACTAGCGGGGGGGCCAGGAATACGCAGTATTTT.